The 12 T cell receptor beta chains below were found in one sample sequenced in a study of CD8+ T cells in alopecia areata. Extracted RNA was reverse transcribed into cDNA, the sequencing template. Generated by immunoSEQ multiplex PCR, the TCRdb table keeps only in-frame clones and is missing some. This table has around 190,000 clones, more than 55% appearing once. The sample was CD8+ T cells sorted from blood. Receptors were obtained from a human donor in good health.

This chain uses TRBV27 with TRBJ2-3, with D possibly being TRBD2 (6 bases). Trimming took off 5 bases at V and 0 bases at J, with 15 bases between the two ends. Germline V lookup: CDR1 MNHEY, CDR2 SMNVEV (reference sequence). The CDR3 consists of 16 residues. The CDR3, as DNA: TGTGCCAGCAGTCCCGCCCCGGGGAGGAGCACAGATACGCAGTATTTT. Translating gives CASSPAPGRSTDTQYF.

The chain recombines TRBV27 with TRBJ2-5; maybe TRBD2 (7 bases). CDR1 MNHEY and CDR2 SMNVEV come from the germline V gene (reference sequence). The germline V and J ends were trimmed by 4 bases and 4 bases, with 16 bases remaining between them. CDR3 length equals 15 residues. The CDR3 nucleotides read TGTGCCAGCAGTTCCAGCCTCGGGGGGCTAGAGACCCAGTACTTC. Its translation is CASSSSLGGLETQYF.

The chain recombines TRBV7-6 with TRBJ2-3; TRBD2 aligns across 7 bases. The ends lost 5 bases at V and 0 bases at J; junction bases unmatched: 5. Per germline, CDR1 SGHVS and CDR2 FNYEAQ. The CDR3 is 15 residues long. CDR3 loop: CASSPGLVSTDTQYF. The CDR3 nucleotides are TGTGCCAGCAGCCCCGGACTAGTTAGCACAGATACGCAGTATTTT.

The gene calls are TRBV4-1 and TRBJ2-7, with 7 bases aligning to TRBD2. Germline CDR1 is MGHRA and CDR2 is YSYEKL. Trimming at V came to 5 bases and at J to 4 bases, leaving 17 bases not matched to a gene. The CDR3 length is 17 residues. DNA for the CDR3: TGCGCCAGCAGCATGTGGGGGGGGGACTTGGGAAAGTACGAGCAGTACTTC. It yields the protein CASSMWGGDLGKYEQYF.

This rearrangement joins TRBV14 to TRBJ1-4, with D perhaps matching TRBD1 (5 bases). The CDR3 is 13 residues long. V shed 7 bases and J shed 6 bases, with 12 bases lying between them. CDR1 is SGHDN and CDR2 is FVKESK in the germline V gene. In DNA, the CDR3 is TGTGCCAGCAATGAGCTAGGGGATGAAAAACTGTTTTTT. Translating gives CASNELGDEKLFF.

This chain uses TRBV6-5 with TRBJ2-7, with 8 positions matching TRBD1. The V segment lost 0 bases and the J segment 3 bases; nucleotides outside the gene matches: 4. Germline V CDR1 and CDR2: MNHEY, SVGAGI. The CDR3 loop spans 15 amino acids. CDR3 bases: TGTGCCAGCAGTTACTCCGGGACAGGAAACTACGAGCAGTACTTC. It codes for CASSYSGTGNYEQYF.

J is TRBJ2-2 and V is TRBV13; 7 nucleotides match TRBD2. The CDR3 sequence is 15 residues long. The trim removed 5 bases at V and 0 bases at J, leaving 3 bases unmatched. The V gene's germline CDR1 is PRHDT and CDR2 FYEKMQ (reference sequence). CDR3 loop: CASSPGGPNTGELFF. The CDR3 region has the DNA TGTGCCAGCAGCCCGGGGGGACCGAACACCGGGGAGCTGTTTTTT.

The rearrangement uses TRBV4-1 and TRBJ2-3; 9 positions agree with TRBD1. V lost 4 bases to trimming and J lost 14 bases; unmatched junction nucleotides: 7. Looked up from germline, CDR1 is MGHRA and CDR2 is YSYEKL. This CDR3 contains 12 residues. CDR3 in DNA: TGCGCCAGCAGCCCCCGGGACAGGGTCCTGTATTTT. Translation: CASSPRDRVLYF.

This sequence joins TRBV4-1 and TRBJ2-3, with 8 bases identical to TRBD1. V was clipped by 0 bases and J by 4 bases; unmatched bases: 3. The CDR3 runs 15 residues. Germline V CDR1 and CDR2: MGHRA, YSYEKL. DNA for the CDR3: TGCGCCAGCAGCCAAGAAGCAGGGGGCGCAGATACGCAGTATTTT. Translation gives CASSQEAGGADTQYF.

The V call is TRBV6-5, the J call TRBJ1-4, with D uncertain. V was clipped by 6 bases and J by 1 base, with 9 bases between them. Germline CDR1 and CDR2: MNHEY and SVGAGI. The CDR3 totals 14 residues. The CDR3 region has the DNA TGTGCCAGCAGAAATCAGGAAACTAATGAAAAACTGTTTTTT. Its protein product is CASRNQETNEKLFF.

The chain has TRBV13 and TRBJ2-7; D is possibly TRBD1 (6 bases). V gave up 6 bases and J gave up 0 bases, with 15 bases separating them. Germline CDR1 and CDR2: PRHDT and FYEKMQ (reference sequence). This CDR3 has 15 residues. The DNA for the CDR3 is TGTGCCAGCAGAGGACCGGGACACCGCTCCTACGAGCAGTACTTC. This encodes CASRGPGHRSYEQYF.

V usage is TRBV5-6 and J usage is TRBJ2-5; D possibly corresponds to TRBD2 (5 bases). The CDR3 runs to 17 residues. Germline CDR1 and CDR2: SGHDT and YYEEEE. The V gene lost 6 bases and the J gene lost 1 base, with 22 bases spanning the gap. CDR3 amino acids: CASTDPAGGPLQETQYF. The CDR3 region has the DNA TGTGCCAGCACCGACCCGGCGGGCGGGCCGCTCCAAGAGACCCAGTACTTC.